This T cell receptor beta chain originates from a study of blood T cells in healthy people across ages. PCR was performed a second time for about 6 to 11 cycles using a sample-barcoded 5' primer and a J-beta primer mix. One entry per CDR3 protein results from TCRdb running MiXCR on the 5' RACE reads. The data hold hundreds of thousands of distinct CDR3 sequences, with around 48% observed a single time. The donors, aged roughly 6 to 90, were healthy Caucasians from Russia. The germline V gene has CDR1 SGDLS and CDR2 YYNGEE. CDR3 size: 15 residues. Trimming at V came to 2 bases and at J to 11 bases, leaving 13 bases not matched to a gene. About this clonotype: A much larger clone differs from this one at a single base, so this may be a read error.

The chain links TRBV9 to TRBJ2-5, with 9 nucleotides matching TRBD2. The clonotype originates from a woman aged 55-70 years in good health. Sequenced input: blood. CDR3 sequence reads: CASSVAGGLYNEQYF. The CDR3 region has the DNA TGTGCCAGCAGCGTCGCGGGAGGGCTATACAATGAGCAGTACTTC.